These T cell receptor beta chains were read from a single sample in a study of T cells expressing NK-cell markers. One entry per CDR3 protein, without DNA, is what TCRdb gives after re-calling the 5' RACE reads. The sample's table shows about 140,000 distinct CDR3 sequences. The sample was blood T cells: a sorted CD56 or NKG2C T cell subset, CD4+ or CD8+ T cells, or bulk PBMC T cells (not recorded which). These TCRs come from a man younger than 30 in good health. Each CDR3 is given with its conserved first and last residue.

>TRBV5-4|TRBJ1-1
CASSNPGQLNTEAFF
>TRBV7-9|TRBJ2-3
CASSSPGGTDTQYF
>TRBV11-2|TRBJ2-3
CASSLARGTITDTQYF
>TRBV5-1|TRBJ2-1
CASSSTPGLPFNNEQFF
>TRBV7-8|TRBJ2-5
CASSLGAGGAETQYF
>TRBV29-1|TRBJ2-1
CSAGQGVEEQFF
>TRBV5-1|TRBJ1-1
CASSLTPTYRENTEAFF
>TRBV7-3|TRBJ1-5
CASSEHQPQHF
>TRBV27|TRBJ2-3
CASTPGLADTDTQYF
>TRBV13|TRBJ2-7
CASSLGLAGVSYEQYF
>TRBV7-2|TRBJ2-1
CASSLASSGIYNEQFF
>TRBV2|TRBJ2-1
CASSDWTGSYNEQFF
>TRBV6-2/TRBV6-3|TRBJ2-7
CASTTSRDYEQYF
>TRBV7-6|TRBJ2-3
CASSLGQGPDTQYF
>TRBV6-2/TRBV6-3|TRBJ2-3
CASRLAGGDTQYF
>TRBV12-3/TRBV12-4|TRBJ2-3
CASGSSGFPDTQYF
>TRBV13|TRBJ2-7
CAAVPSLGGPNHEQYF
>TRBV5-6|TRBJ1-1
CASSFWGTEAFF
>TRBV12-3/TRBV12-4|TRBJ2-3
CASTTGTITDTQYF
>TRBV30|TRBJ2-3
CAWSVGTASTDTQYF
>TRBV5-1|TRBJ2-1
CASSETGNEQFF
>TRBV29-1|TRBJ1-1
CSVASGTVNTEAFF
>TRBV4-2|TRBJ1-1
CASSQEGEAFF
>TRBV11-2|TRBJ2-1
CASSLAVGGPYNEQFF
>TRBV7-8|TRBJ2-7
CASSPGGVPYEQYF
>TRBV5-1|TRBJ2-3
CASSLAGQITDTQYF
>TRBV5-1|TRBJ1-1
CASSLLEGVNTEAFF
>TRBV12-3/TRBV12-4|TRBJ2-3
CASSLWDRGPDTQYF
>TRBV20-1|TRBJ2-7
CSARDIRTVYEQYF
>TRBV7-6|TRBJ2-1
CASSDNRDLVNNEQFF
>TRBV19|TRBJ2-2
CASSISGYTGELFF
>TRBV19|TRBJ1-5
CATDGYSSNQPQHF
>TRBV29-1|TRBJ2-1
CSVEDQESLTEGEQFF
>TRBV7-6|TRBJ2-3
CASSSGGRNTQYF
>TRBV20-1|TRBJ2-1
CSAYFPGLEQFF
>TRBV7-7|TRBJ2-7
CASSLTSGTGDEQYF
>TRBV7-9|TRBJ2-1
CASSLRDRAFNEQFF
>TRBV29-1|TRBJ2-1
CSVLGTSGSSYNEQFF
>TRBV4-2|TRBJ2-3
CASSPRDRGWSTDTQYF
>TRBV5-5|TRBJ2-1
CASRHGRATSYNEQFF
>TRBV19|TRBJ1-5
CASRGREANQPQHF
>TRBV5-1|TRBJ2-7
CASSYHDRVGTYEQYF
>TRBV29-1|TRBJ1-1
CSVEDGGVLGAFF
>TRBV4-3|TRBJ2-1
CASAKTSLARDSYNEQFF
>TRBV10-3|TRBJ2-1
CAISDGTPTNEQFF
>TRBV6-5|TRBJ2-1
CASSYSAGGHLEQFF
>TRBV6-2/TRBV6-3|TRBJ2-1
CASSSPPAGVGVDEQFF
>TRBV3-1|TRBJ2-1
CASLPGVGNEQFF
>TRBV7-2|TRBJ2-7
CASSDSAGLNEQYF
>TRBV29-1|TRBJ2-2
CSVIPGLAGELFF
>TRBV5-4|TRBJ2-7
CASSALAGGLREQYF
>TRBV12-3/TRBV12-4|TRBJ2-1
CASSPGDGVFF
>TRBV29-1|TRBJ2-3
CSVDGKGSTDTQYF
>TRBV4-1|TRBJ2-2
CASSPPPPVRGGELFF
>TRBV27|TRBJ2-3
CASRRLLAGGPGGTDTQYF
>TRBV14|TRBJ2-1
CASSQIFDRASNEQFF
>TRBV12-3/TRBV12-4|TRBJ2-7
CASSSVRRYEQYF
>TRBV29-1|TRBJ2-1
CSVEGYDSYNEQFF